One and the same sample provided the 20 T cell receptor beta chains below, sequenced in a study of blood T cell repertoires in COVID-19. Produced via immunoSEQ multiplex PCR; TCRdb's table is partial and in-frame only. The table records approximately 400,000 clones, roughly 87% of them present only once. The sequenced sample was PBMCs or T cells enriched from blood (not recorded which). These receptors came from a woman aged 50 to 60 who had recovered from COVID-19.

The chain couples TRBV4-1 to TRBJ1-2; weak D call: TRBD1 (5 bases). The length of the CDR3 is 14 residues. V lost 3 bases to trimming and J lost 5 bases, with 13 bases between them. CDR1 is MGHRA, CDR2 YSYEKL, per germline. The CDR3 DNA follows: TGCGCCAGCAGCCAGAGCCAGGGTATGTATGGCTACACCTTC. Translated: CASSQSQGMYGYTF.

The CDR3 spells CASNVVTSGLYNEQFF. CDR3 nucleotide sequence: TGTGCCAGCAACGTCGTGACTAGCGGTTTATACAATGAGCAGTTCTTC. This sequence joins TRBV27 and TRBJ2-1; 9 nucleotides line up with TRBD2. V lost 7 bases and J lost 4; bases outside the gene matches: 11. CDR1 MNHEY and CDR2 SMNVEV come from the germline V gene (reference sequence). The CDR3 runs 16 residues.

Written as DNA, the CDR3 is TGTGCCAGCAGTTACCGCGGACAGGGCGGCAATCAGCCCCAGCATTTT. Translated: CASSYRGQGGNQPQHF. V usage is TRBV6-2 or TRBV6-3 and J usage is TRBJ1-5; 8 bases map to TRBD1. The CDR3 is 16 amino acids. The J segment lost 2 bases and the V segment lost 2 bases, leaving 5 bases of the junction unmatched. Germline V gene sequence: CDR1 MNHEY, CDR2 SVGEGT.

V gene TRBV7-3 combines with J gene TRBJ2-1; 8 bases map to TRBD2. CDR1 SGHTA and CDR2 FQGTGA come from the germline V gene. V shed 5 bases, J shed 3 bases, and the junction held 3 bases outside the gene matches. This CDR3 has 14 amino acids. This CDR3 is CASSTSGIYNEQFF. The CDR3 coding sequence is TGTGCCAGCAGCACTAGCGGAATCTACAATGAGCAGTTCTTC.

This chain connects TRBV5-4 to TRBJ2-1, with 7 nucleotides matching TRBD2. The CDR3 length is 17 residues. The trim removed 1 base at V and 3 bases at J, leaving 10 bases unmatched. CDR1 and CDR2 (germline): SGHNT, YYREEE (reference sequence). In DNA, the CDR3 is TGTGCCAGCAGCTTGATTGGGGGGTTAGCGGGCTACAATGAGCAGTTCTTC. Encoded protein: CASSLIGGLAGYNEQFF. The full variable domain, with the rest looked up from reference TRBV5-4 and TRBJ2-1, is ETGVTQSPTHLIKTRGQQVTLRCSSQSGHNTVSWYQQALGQGPQFIFQYYREEENGRGNFPPRFSGLQFPNYSSELNVNALELDDSALYLCASSLIGGLAGYNEQFFGPGTRLTVL.

The chain has TRBV18 and TRBJ2-1, with TRBD2 identical over 7 bases. V was pared by 3 bases and J by 5 bases, with 16 bases of the junction left unmatched. In germline, CDR1 is KGHSH, CDR2 LQKENI. The CDR3 runs 18 residues. The CDR3 DNA reads TGTGCCAGCTCACCCCTGAGCAGCGGGATCGGGAGAAACAATGAGCAGTTCTTC. Translation gives CASSPLSSGIGRNNEQFF.

The V gene is TRBV10-3, the J gene TRBJ2-2; TRBD1 matches at 8 bases. The CDR3 totals 15 residues. Per germline, CDR1 ENHRY and CDR2 SYGVKD. Germline trimming cut 0 bases from V and 5 bases from J; bases unmatched to any gene: 2. The CDR3 spells CAISESQGATGELFF. CDR3 DNA: TGTGCCATCAGTGAGTCCCAGGGGGCGACCGGGGAGCTGTTTTTT.

The CDR3 spells CAISVEGRGTDTQYF. As DNA, the CDR3 is TGTGCCATCAGTGTGGAGGGCCGAGGCACAGATACGCAGTATTTT. This chain joins TRBV10-3 and TRBJ2-3; TRBD2 might be the D (6 bases). CDR1 and CDR2 from the germline V gene are ENHRY and SYGVKD. The CDR3 is made up of 15 amino acids. The ends were cut back, 4 bases at V and 1 base at J, with 12 bases in the middle.

The chain joins TRBV9 to TRBJ1-5; 11 bases are a match to TRBD1. The J segment lost 6 bases and the V segment lost 3 bases, leaving 2 bases of the junction unmatched. CDR1 and CDR2 from the germline V gene are SGDLS and YYNGEE. There are 14 residues in the CDR3. The CDR3 is CASSAGTGGQPQHF. The CDR3 DNA sequence: TGTGCCAGCAGCGCCGGGACAGGGGGTCAGCCCCAGCATTTT.

The chain uses TRBV3-1 (or the pseudogene TRBV3-2) and TRBJ2-1; 8 bases align to TRBD2. The V gene end was trimmed by 6 bases and the J gene end by 7 bases; junction bases not matched to a gene: 5. The CDR3 extends over 13 amino acids. Germline CDR1 LGHDT, CDR2 YNNKEL (reference sequence). CDR3 in DNA: TGTGCCAGCAGGTTAACGGGGGGGAATGAGCAGTTCTTC. Protein product: CASRLTGGNEQFF.

This chain joins TRBV6-5 and TRBJ2-1, with TRBD1 matching over 8 bases. CDR1 is MNHEY, CDR2 SVGAGI, per germline. The CDR3 covers 16 residues. Trimming removed 1 base from V and 4 bases from J; junction bases left unmatched: 6. CDR3 loop: CASSYFGQGPYNEQFF. In DNA, the CDR3 is TGTGCCAGCAGTTACTTCGGACAGGGTCCATACAATGAGCAGTTCTTC.

The rearrangement links TRBV29-1 to TRBJ2-5; 7 positions match TRBD2. This CDR3 spans 13 amino acids. J gave up 3 bases and V 6 bases, and 7 bases lay outside the gene matches. Germline CDR1 reads SQVTM; CDR2 reads ANQGSEA. This CDR3 reads CSVGGLMEETQYF. The DNA for the CDR3 is TGCAGCGTGGGGGGACTAATGGAAGAGACCCAGTACTTC.

The sample holds a few counts of this clone. The chain links TRBV12-5 to TRBJ1-1; the D is unclear. This CDR3 is built from 13 residues. Germline V gives CDR1 LGHNT, CDR2 FRNRAP. V dropped 3 bases and J dropped 2 bases, with 7 bases sitting between them. This CDR3 is CASGFGRNTEAFF. CDR3 nucleotide sequence: TGTGCTAGTGGTTTCGGGAGAAACACTGAAGCTTTCTTT.

The chain has TRBV28 and TRBJ2-3, with TRBD1 matching over 7 bases. This CDR3 region has 17 residues. V dropped 5 bases and J dropped 0; count of bases not matched to a gene: 11. Germline lookup yields CDR1 MDHEN and CDR2 SYDVKM. CDR3: CASSPRGKGRSTDTQYF. CDR3 coding DNA: TGTGCCAGCAGTCCCAGGGGGAAGGGGCGCAGCACAGATACGCAGTATTTT.

The chain combines TRBV19 with TRBJ2-2; a possible D gene is TRBD2 (6 bases). The CDR3 is 15 residues long. V was trimmed by 5 bases and J by 1 base, leaving 11 bases between them. Germline CDR1 is LNHDA and CDR2 is SQIVND (reference sequence). The CDR3 sequence: CASSPGLWNTGELFF. In nucleotides, the CDR3 is TGTGCCAGTAGTCCGGGACTCTGGAACACCGGGGAGCTGTTTTTT.

The chain carries TRBV2 and TRBJ2-7; no clear D. Trimming took off 2 bases at V and 4 bases at J, with 3 bases between the two ends. Germline CDR1 reads SNHLY; CDR2 reads FYNNEI. The CDR3 runs 11 residues. The CDR3: CASSEHYEQYF. CDR3 nucleotide sequence: TGTGCCAGCAGTGAACATTACGAGCAGTACTTC.

The table lists this clone with a few counts. The chain is built from TRBV7-6 and TRBJ1-1; 10 bases match TRBD1. The CDR3 loop spans 15 amino acids. Germline V gene lookup returns CDR1 SGHVS and CDR2 FNYEAQ. Germline trimming cut 3 bases from V and 4 bases from J; bases unmatched to any gene: 5. CDR3 amino acids: CASSLEDRGGTEAFF. The DNA for the CDR3 is TGTGCCAGCAGCTTGGAGGACAGGGGGGGCACTGAAGCTTTCTTT.

This clone was seen more than once but under ten times. The rearrangement uses TRBV6-2 or TRBV6-3 and TRBJ2-7; possible D gene TRBD1, 5 bases. V was pared by 0 bases and J by 7 bases, with 13 bases between. Germline V gene lookup returns CDR1 MNHEY and CDR2 SVGEGT. The CDR3 is 14 residues long. DNA for the CDR3: TGTGCCAGCAGTTACTCGATATCAGGGTATGAGCAGTACTTC. Its protein product is CASSYSISGYEQYF.

The sample holds one count of this clone. This chain connects TRBV7-9 to TRBJ2-7; D may be TRBD1 (6 bases). The CDR3 has 16 amino acids. CDR1 and CDR2 from the germline V gene are SEHNR and FQNEAQ (reference sequence). Deletions cut 4 bases from V and 2 bases from J, with 18 bases between. The CDR3 DNA reads as TGTGCCAGCAGCTACCCCCCCAGGGGACCCACCTACGAGCAGTACTTC. Protein sequence: CASSYPPRGPTYEQYF.

This chain connects TRBV5-1 to TRBJ2-7, with TRBD1 matching 7 bases. V was clipped by 7 bases and J by 3 bases; unmatched bases: 7. This CDR3 contains 13 residues. CDR1 and CDR2 (germline): SGHRS, YFSETQ. The CDR3 nucleotides read TGCGCCAGCCTTGGACAGGACAGCTACGAGCAGTACTTC. This sequence encodes CASLGQDSYEQYF.